This record looks at one T cell receptor beta chain sequence and its context. These data are taken from a study of blood T cell repertoires in COVID-19. Study context: There were acute and convalescent COVID-19 samples, and they came from the United States, Italy and Spain.

The protocol was immunoSEQ multiplex PCR, while the TCRdb copy is restricted to in-frame clones and leaves out a portion. The table shows 75,000 to 95,000 clones, with about 82% occurring only once. This TCR derives from a man older than 75 with active or convalescent COVID-19. Sequenced material: peripheral blood.

The CDR3 DNA is TGTGCCACCAGTGACCCCACCCCGCGGGTCTACGAGCAGTACGTC. It translates to CATSDPTPRVYEQYV. The J gene is TRBJ2-7, the V gene TRBV24-1; tentatively, D is TRBD2 (5 bases). Germline-derived CDR1 and CDR2 are KGHDR and SFDVKD. The V gene lost 4 bases and the J gene lost 3 bases, with 15 bases spanning the gap. This CDR3 contains 15 residues.